These 31 T cell receptor beta chains were sequenced from one sample in a study of T cell responses to AZD1222 COVID-19 vaccine. Repertoires were generated with immunoSEQ multiplex PCR, while TCRdb's copy carries only in-frame clones and drops some. This repertoire shows 150,000 or so clones, 85% to 95% found once; its top ten account for about 3%. Sequenced here: peripheral blood, sampled on day 0 of MenACWY control vaccination. These receptors all come from an adult in good health.

CDR3 sequence reads: CASSLLGQGGEKLFF. DNA for the CDR3: TGTGCCAGCAGTTTACTAGGTCAGGGAGGTGAAAAACTGTTTTTT. The chain recombines TRBV27 with TRBJ1-4; possibly TRBD1 for D (5 bases). The ends were cut back, 2 bases at V and 7 bases at J, with 14 bases in the middle. Germline V gene sequence: CDR1 MNHEY, CDR2 SMNVEV (reference sequence). This CDR3 is built from 15 residues.

V gene TRBV3-1 (or the pseudogene TRBV3-2) combines with J gene TRBJ1-6; D is unclear. CDR3 length equals 14 residues. The V and J ends lost 1 base and 10 bases respectively, with 11 bases between them. From germline, CDR1 is LGHDT and CDR2 YNNKEL (reference sequence). Here the CDR3 reads CASSQGRLISPLHF. The CDR3 DNA reads TGTGCCAGCAGCCAAGGCCGTCTGATCTCACCCCTCCACTTT.

In this sample, this clone turned up a few times. The chain's CDR3 is CASSLGRAGYTF. CDR3 sequence (DNA): TGTGCCAGCAGTTTAGGGCGGGCGGGCTACACCTTC. This chain uses TRBV7-3 with TRBJ1-2; D gene uncertain. With 6 bases removed from V and 8 bases from J, the gap between germline ends came to 13 bases. Germline V CDR1 and CDR2: SGHTA, FQGTGA. The CDR3 is 12 residues long.

Here the CDR3 DNA reads TGCGCCAGCACTTTTGACTCCCCGGGGTACGAGCAGTACTTC. This codes for CASTFDSPGYEQYF. The rearrangement uses TRBV10-2 and TRBJ2-7; D might be TRBD2 (5 bases). The CDR3 spans 14 residues. The germline gives CDR1 WSHSY, CDR2 SAAADI. Deletions cut 7 bases from V and 4 bases from J, with 17 bases between.

The chain is built from TRBV7-3 and TRBJ1-1; D is unclear. From germline, CDR1 is SGHTA and CDR2 FQGTGA. The V and J ends lost 4 bases and 6 bases respectively, with 15 bases between them. This CDR3 is built from 14 residues. The CDR3 spells CASSYTGVGSEAFF. CDR3 nucleotide sequence: TGTGCCAGCAGCTATACCGGGGTTGGCTCTGAAGCTTTCTTT.

The V gene is TRBV6-5, the J gene TRBJ1-1; unclear D gene. Trimming removed 6 bases at V and 5 bases at J, with 10 bases between. This CDR3 contains 12 residues. CDR1 is MNHEY and CDR2 is SVGAGI in the germline V gene. The CDR3 loop is CASRDPKTEAFF. The CDR3 DNA follows: TGTGCCAGCAGGGACCCCAAGACTGAAGCTTTCTTT.

The chain carries TRBV9 and TRBJ2-1, with 7 bases aligning to TRBD2. From germline, CDR1 is SGDLS and CDR2 YYNGEE. The J segment lost 3 bases and the V segment lost 4 bases, leaving 7 bases of the junction unmatched. This CDR3 spans 15 amino acids. In DNA, the CDR3 is TGTGCCAGCAGCCGTATTGGCGGGGGCTACAATGAGCAGTTCTTC. This translates into CASSRIGGGYNEQFF.

V gene TRBV6-5 combines with J gene TRBJ2-7, with 8 positions matching TRBD1. CDR3 length: 14 amino acids. CDR1 is MNHEY and CDR2 is SVGAGI in the germline V gene. The V and J ends lost 2 bases and 9 bases, in that order; junction bases with no gene match: 9. CDR3: CASSYGAGGQVQYF. CDR3 sequence (DNA): TGTGCCAGCAGTTACGGGGCAGGGGGCCAGGTGCAGTACTTC.

The count of this clone is one. The V and J genes are TRBV29-1 and TRBJ1-1, with D unresolved. Deletions cut 6 bases from V and 0 bases from J, with 8 bases between. Germline V gene data show CDR1 as SQVTM and CDR2 as ANQGSEA. The CDR3 contains 12 residues. In nucleotides, the CDR3 is TGCAGCGTCACTCGGCTGAACACTGAAGCTTTCTTT. Its translation is CSVTRLNTEAFF.

The gene calls are TRBV5-1 and TRBJ2-7; D gene unclear. The V gene lost 0 bases and the J gene lost 6 bases, with 7 bases spanning the gap. This CDR3 has 12 amino acids. Germline V gene sequence: CDR1 SGHRS, CDR2 YFSETQ. The CDR3 DNA reads as TGCGCCAGCAGCTTGGGTAGTACCGAGCAGTACTTC. Translated, it gives CASSLGSTEQYF.

The chain links TRBV9 to TRBJ1-2; TRBD1 matches at 9 bases. CDR1 is SGDLS and CDR2 is YYNGEE in the germline V gene. The length of the CDR3 is 15 residues. V dropped 4 bases and J dropped 4; count of bases not matched to a gene: 8. CDR3 sequence (DNA): TGTGCCAGCAGCCTTCGGGACAGGGAAATCTATGGCTACACCTTC. Translation: CASSLRDREIYGYTF.

The gene calls are TRBV5-4 and TRBJ1-1; 9 bases map to TRBD1. Per germline, CDR1 SGHNT and CDR2 YYREEE (reference sequence). After removal of 5 bases from V and 5 bases from J, the junction contained 7 bases not matched to a gene. The CDR3 length is 14 residues. CDR3 in amino acids: CASSLQGAPTEAFF. The CDR3 DNA reads TGTGCCAGCAGTCTACAGGGGGCGCCGACTGAAGCTTTCTTT.

Of note for this clone: This sample also contains other DNA sequences that code for the same CDR3. The chain joins TRBV28 to TRBJ1-6; D may be TRBD1 (6 bases). Trimming removed 6 bases from V and 4 bases from J, with 10 bases in between. Germline-derived CDR1 and CDR2 are MDHEN and SYDVKM. CDR3 length equals 14 residues. Here the CDR3 DNA reads TGTGCCAGCAGCCCTACAGGGTATAATTCACCCCTCCACTTT. This sequence encodes CASSPTGYNSPLHF.

The rearrangement joins TRBV28 to TRBJ2-7, with D perhaps assigned TRBD1 or TRBD2 (6 bases each). The ends were cut back, 6 bases at V and 4 bases at J, with 16 bases in the middle. This CDR3 has 14 residues. CDR1 is MDHEN and CDR2 is SYDVKM in the germline V gene. This CDR3 reads CASSAVPGAYEQYF. The CDR3 DNA sequence: TGTGCCAGCAGCGCTGTCCCGGGGGCGTACGAGCAGTACTTC.

The V and J genes are TRBV6-5 and TRBJ2-7; 14 bases are a match to TRBD2. Germline assignment: CDR1 MNHEY and CDR2 SVGAGI. V was clipped by 2 bases and J by 6 bases; unmatched bases: 3. The CDR3 is 15 amino acids. The DNA of the CDR3 is TGTGCCAGCAGTTACCGCGGACTAGCGGGAGGCGAGCAGTACTTC. It encodes CASSYRGLAGGEQYF.

This rearrangement joins TRBV3-1 (or the pseudogene TRBV3-2) to TRBJ1-1; D ambiguous. V was cut by 3 bases and J by 0 bases, with 5 bases left in between. There are 13 residues in the CDR3. Germline lookup yields CDR1 LGHDT and CDR2 YNNKEL (reference sequence). The CDR3 region is CASSQIMNTEAFF. The CDR3 DNA is TGTGCCAGCAGCCAGATTATGAACACTGAAGCTTTCTTT.

The chain recombines TRBV12-3 or TRBV12-4 with TRBJ1-1, with D perhaps matching TRBD1 (6 bases). The germline V and J ends were trimmed by 8 bases and 0 bases, with 10 bases remaining between them. The CDR3 contains 13 residues. The CDR3 here is CASGRDMNTEAFF. For the CDR3, the DNA is TGTGCCAGCGGCAGGGACATGAACACTGAAGCTTTCTTT.

This CDR3 is CASSPGDRAYEQYF. The DNA for the CDR3 is TGTGCCAGCAGCCCAGGGGACAGAGCGTACGAGCAGTACTTC. V usage is TRBV7-9 and J usage is TRBJ2-7, with 7 positions matching TRBD1. V gave up 5 bases and J gave up 4 bases; unmatched junction bases: 8. The CDR3 is 14 residues long. Germline CDR1 is SEHNR and CDR2 is FQNEAQ (reference sequence).

The chain's CDR3 is CASGDDRDTEAFF. DNA of the CDR3: TGTGCCAGCGGGGATGACAGGGACACTGAAGCTTTCTTT. The chain has TRBV5-4 and TRBJ1-1, with 7 bases aligning to TRBD1. Germline V lookup: CDR1 SGHNT, CDR2 YYREEE (reference sequence). The CDR3 contains 13 residues. V lost 7 bases to trimming and J lost 3 bases; unmatched junction nucleotides: 6. Full variable domain (outside the CDR3, taken from reference TRBV5-4 and TRBJ1-1): ETGVTQSPTHLIKTRGQQVTLRCSSQSGHNTVSWYQQALGQGPQFIFQYYREEENGRGNFPPRFSGLQFPNYSSELNVNALELDDSALYLCASGDDRDTEAFFGQGTRLTVV.

The J gene is TRBJ1-1, the V gene TRBV21-1. TRBV21-1 is termed a pseudogene. This CDR3 contains 20 residues. The CDR3 here is CASSRPLTAGENQWPTEAFF. Here the CDR3 DNA reads TGTGCCAGCAGCCGCCCACTAACGGCAGGCGAGAATCAGTGGCCAACTGAAGCTTTCTTT.

The V gene is TRBV19, the J gene TRBJ2-5, with D possibly TRBD2 on 6 matching bases. Germline V gives CDR1 LNHDA, CDR2 SQIVND (reference sequence). V lost 7 bases, J lost 11 bases, and 20 bases lay in between. The CDR3 contains 13 residues. The CDR3 loop reads CASKGGGLGTQYF. DNA of the CDR3: TGTGCCAGTAAAGGTGGAGGGCTAGGGACTCAGTACTTC.

The V and J genes are TRBV28 and TRBJ2-7; D may be TRBD1 (6 bases). Trimming pared 11 bases from V and 0 bases from J, leaving 20 bases between. Germline CDR1 and CDR2: MDHEN and SYDVKM. The CDR3 sequence is 15 residues long. The CDR3 DNA reads as TGTGCCGGATCCTCAGGGGCATGGGACTCCTACGAGCAGTACTTC. It encodes CAGSSGAWDSYEQYF.

The V call is TRBV18, the J call TRBJ2-3; 9 bases line up with TRBD1. This CDR3 spans 18 amino acids. Germline CDR1 reads KGHSH; CDR2 reads LQKENI. J gave up 2 bases and V 3 bases, and 12 bases lay outside the gene matches. DNA for the CDR3: TGTGCCAGCTCACCGTATACTACCGGGACAGGGATCACAGATACGCAGTATTTT. Its protein is CASSPYTTGTGITDTQYF.

The V and J genes are TRBV28 and TRBJ2-7, with a weak D call TRBD2 (5 bases). CDR1 is MDHEN, CDR2 SYDVKM, per germline. Trimming stripped 3 bases from V and 6 bases from J, with 15 bases between. The CDR3 contains 14 residues. This chain's CDR3 is CASSLAQGRGEQYF. The DNA of the CDR3 is TGTGCCAGCAGTTTGGCTCAAGGGAGAGGCGAGCAGTACTTC.

In its sample, this clone was seen a few times. In DNA, the CDR3 is TGTGCCAGCAGCCCGACAGGGGAGAACACCGGGGAGCTGTTTTTT. Amino acid sequence: CASSPTGENTGELFF. This chain uses TRBV13 with TRBJ2-2, with 8 nucleotides matching TRBD1. The CDR3 covers 15 residues. The germline V gene has CDR1 PRHDT and CDR2 FYEKMQ (reference sequence). The V gene end was trimmed by 5 bases and the J gene end by 1 base; junction bases not matched to a gene: 3.

By share of the sample, this clone is medium-sized (0.01 to 0.1%). Within the sample, other DNA sequences also encode this same CDR3. The chain is built from TRBV12-3 or TRBV12-4 and TRBJ1-2, with D possibly TRBD1 on 6 matching bases. Deletions cut 9 bases from V and 3 bases from J, with 11 bases between. The CDR3 loop spans 12 amino acids. CDR3 sequence (DNA): TGTGCCAGTTCACAGGGACACTATGGCTACACCTTC. Protein sequence: CASSQGHYGYTF.

V is TRBV6-5 and J is TRBJ2-3, with a possible D match to TRBD1 (6 bases). Germline V gene sequence: CDR1 MNHEY, CDR2 SVGAGI. V gave up 7 bases and J gave up 5 bases, with 16 bases separating them. The CDR3 is 14 residues long. DNA of the CDR3: TGTGCCAGCATCTATGGGGGCTTCGGAGATACGCAGTATTTT. Translation: CASIYGGFGDTQYF.

The chain carries TRBV5-6 and TRBJ1-6; possible D gene TRBD1, 6 bases. Deletions cut 2 bases from V and 9 bases from J, with 12 bases between. Germline CDR1 is SGHDT and CDR2 is YYEEEE. This CDR3 has 14 residues. The CDR3 nucleotides are TGTGCCAGCAGCTTAGGACAGCTCGGTTCACCCCTCCACTTT. The encoded protein is CASSLGQLGSPLHF.

The chain is built from TRBV5-1 and TRBJ1-5; 8 bases are a match to TRBD1. CDR3 size: 17 residues. V shed 2 bases and J 0 bases; nucleotides not matched to a gene: 7. Germline assignment: CDR1 SGHRS and CDR2 YFSETQ. This chain's CDR3 is CASSLGTGDLSNQPQHF. In nucleotides, the CDR3 is TGCGCCAGCAGCTTAGGGACAGGAGACCTTAGCAATCAGCCCCAGCATTTT.

The chain is built from TRBV7-6 and TRBJ1-1; D is undetermined. CDR3 size: 15 residues. With 4 bases removed from V and 1 base from J, the gap between germline ends came to 13 bases. The germline V gene encodes CDR1 SGHVS and CDR2 FNYEAQ. The CDR3 is CASSSARTTNTEAFF. DNA of the CDR3: TGTGCCAGCAGCTCCGCCCGGACGACGAACACTGAAGCTTTCTTT.

This chain uses TRBV7-3 with TRBJ2-2, with a tentative D call TRBD2 (6 bases). CDR3 size: 15 residues. V lost 5 bases to trimming and J lost 2 bases, with 12 bases between them. The germline V gene has CDR1 SGHTA and CDR2 FQGTGA. This CDR3 is CASSLGRINTGELFF. CDR3 coding DNA: TGTGCCAGCAGCCTGGGGAGGATTAACACCGGGGAGCTGTTTTTT.